Listed here are 25 T cell receptor beta chains from one sample, sequenced in a study of cytomegalovirus exposure and HLA in healthy donors. Primers included in the PCR were 60 Vbeta and 13 Jbeta primers. Sequencing was performed with immunoSEQ multiplex PCR; in TCRdb, only in-frame clones are kept and a portion is missing. Among under 200,000 clones listed, roughly 77% were seen once. Sequencing used PBMCs. The receptors shown here come from a woman aged 50 to 65 in good health and CMV-seropositive.

The chain uses TRBV28 and TRBJ2-1, with D possibly matching TRBD1 (5 bases). The V and J ends lost 2 bases and 5 bases respectively, with 10 bases between them. The CDR3 runs to 14 residues. CDR1 is MDHEN, CDR2 SYDVKM, per germline. The CDR3: CASSLRGTHNEQFF. For the CDR3, the DNA is TGTGCCAGCAGTTTAAGGGGTACCCACAATGAGCAGTTCTTC.

V and J are TRBV4-3 and TRBJ1-6; 9 bases line up with TRBD1. The length of the CDR3 is 18 residues. CDR1 is LGHNA, CDR2 YSLEER, per germline. V shed 2 bases, J shed 3 bases, and the junction held 8 bases outside the gene matches. The CDR3 sequence: CASSQRGDRALYNSPLHF. The CDR3 coding sequence is TGCGCCAGCAGCCAAAGAGGGGACAGGGCTCTCTATAATTCACCCCTCCACTTT.

The genes are TRBV27 and TRBJ2-4; 12 positions match TRBD1. Germline loops: CDR1 MNHEY, CDR2 SMNVEV (reference sequence). J gave up 7 bases and V 5 bases, and 9 bases lay outside the gene matches. This CDR3 comprises 16 residues. CDR3 amino acids: CASSHRPGQGANIQYF. In DNA form, the CDR3 reads TGTGCCAGCAGTCACCGACCGGGACAGGGGGCCAACATTCAGTACTTC.

The rearrangement links TRBV4-2 to TRBJ1-2, with 9 bases fitting TRBD1. Germline assignment: CDR1 LGHNA and CDR2 YNFKEQ. This CDR3 spans 14 amino acids. The ends lost 5 bases at V and 6 bases at J; junction bases unmatched: 7. CDR3: CASSGDRAVDGYTF. The CDR3 DNA sequence: TGTGCCAGCAGCGGGGACAGGGCGGTCGATGGCTACACCTTC.

The V gene is TRBV18, the J gene TRBJ1-2, with no clear D. The CDR3 consists of 15 residues. Trimming shortened V by 3 bases and J by 1 base, and 12 bases separated the two germline ends. The germline gives CDR1 KGHSH, CDR2 LQKENI. CDR3 loop: CASSPSSYYNYGYTF. Written as DNA, the CDR3 is TGTGCCAGCTCACCCTCCAGTTATTATAACTATGGCTACACCTTC.

This rearrangement joins TRBV5-1 to TRBJ2-1; D remains ambiguous. V lost 1 base and J lost 8, with 7 bases in between. This CDR3 comprises 12 residues. Germline V CDR1 and CDR2: SGHRS, YFSETQ. In DNA form, the CDR3 reads TGCGCCAGCAGCTTGCCTAGAGATGAGCAGTTCTTC. It specifies CASSLPRDEQFF. The whole variable domain, remainder taken from reference TRBV5-1 and TRBJ2-1, is KAGVTQTPRYLIKTRGQQVTLSCSPISGHRSVSWYQQTPGQGLQFLFEYFSETQRNKGNFPGRFSGRQFSNSRSEMNVSTLELGDSALYLCASSLPRDEQFFGPGTRLTVL.

This sequence joins TRBV6-5 and TRBJ2-6; D call uncertain. The germline V gene has CDR1 MNHEY and CDR2 SVGAGI. The CDR3 has 14 amino acids. V lost 6 bases and J lost 0, with 6 bases in between. CDR3 loop: CASSRSSGANVLTF. CDR3 bases: TGTGCCAGCAGCAGAAGCTCTGGGGCCAACGTCCTGACTTTC.

The chain is built from TRBV6-6 and TRBJ1-1, with 11 bases fitting TRBD1. The germline V gene encodes CDR1 MNHNY and CDR2 SVGAGI (reference sequence). This CDR3 spans 11 amino acids. Trimming took 6 bases from V and 9 from J; bases not matched to a gene: 0. The CDR3 protein is CASRDRGQAFF. The CDR3 nucleotides read TGTGCCAGCAGGGACAGGGGGCAAGCTTTCTTT.

J is TRBJ2-5 and V is TRBV28; D might be TRBD1 (6 bases). This CDR3 has 12 residues. Trimming removed 3 bases at V and 4 bases at J, with 6 bases between. CDR1 is MDHEN, CDR2 SYDVKM, per germline. CDR3 sequence reads: CASSLGAETQYF. CDR3 in DNA: TGTGCCAGCAGTTTGGGGGCAGAGACCCAGTACTTC.

The chain uses TRBV21-1 and TRBJ2-5; the table's D call TRBD2 went unverified against the DNA. TRBV21-1 constitutes a pseudogene. This CDR3 contains 15 residues. CDR3 DNA: TGTGCCAGCAGCAAAGGAGGCCTGGCCCGAGGGACCCAGTACTTC. Translating gives CASSKGGLARGTQYF.

CDR3 sequence: CASSYSIWVLNYGYTF. CDR3 DNA sequence: TGTGCCAGCAGTTACTCGATTTGGGTACTAAACTATGGCTACACCTTC. The rearrangement links TRBV6-5 to TRBJ1-2; no clear D gene. Germline V gene data show CDR1 as MNHEY and CDR2 as SVGAGI. The CDR3 runs 16 residues. V was trimmed by 0 bases and J by 2 bases, leaving 13 bases between them.

This clone was picked up a small number of times. The rearrangement links TRBV28 to TRBJ1-4; D call uncertain. Trimming took off 4 bases at V and 6 bases at J, with 9 bases between the two ends. CDR1 and CDR2 from the germline V gene are MDHEN and SYDVKM. The CDR3 sequence is 13 residues long. The CDR3 sequence: CASSSINYEKLFF. The CDR3 DNA follows: TGTGCCAGCAGTTCTATCAATTATGAAAAACTGTTTTTT.

The genes are TRBV29-1 and TRBJ2-2, with 10 bases matching TRBD1. CDR3 length: 16 amino acids. Per germline, CDR1 SQVTM and CDR2 ANQGSEA. V lost 3 bases to trimming and J lost 5 bases; unmatched junction nucleotides: 9. The CDR3 coding sequence is TGCAGCGTTGAGATTCCGGGACAGGGGACTACCGGGGAGCTGTTTTTT. Encoded protein: CSVEIPGQGTTGELFF.

The J gene is TRBJ1-1, the V gene TRBV6-5, with TRBD1 matching over 11 bases. Per the germline V gene, CDR1 is MNHEY and CDR2 is SVGAGI. CDR3 length: 14 amino acids. V lost 7 bases and J lost 4; bases outside the gene matches: 5. CDR3 bases: TGTGCCAGCATCACCGGGACAGGGGGCACTGAAGCTTTCTTT. Amino acid sequence: CASITGTGGTEAFF.

The rearrangement links TRBV19 to TRBJ1-4; D remains ambiguous. CDR1 LNHDA and CDR2 SQIVND come from the germline V gene (reference sequence). The germline V and J ends were trimmed by 2 bases and 0 bases, with 13 bases remaining between them. CDR3 length: 17 amino acids. The CDR3 coding sequence is TGTGCCAGTAGTATACGACGGAGCGGAGCAACTAATGAAAAACTGTTTTTT. Amino acid sequence: CASSIRRSGATNEKLFF.

This sequence joins TRBV7-2 and TRBJ2-7, with 8 bases matching TRBD1. The CDR3 loop spans 16 amino acids. CDR1 is SGHTA and CDR2 is FQGNSA in the germline V gene. The V and J ends lost 5 bases and 0 bases, in that order; junction bases with no gene match: 9. The CDR3 is CASSILSGTGSYEQYF. The CDR3 DNA follows: TGTGCCAGCAGCATTTTATCCGGGACAGGCTCCTACGAGCAGTACTTC.

This clone was counted between two and nine times. The rearrangement uses TRBV5-1 and TRBJ2-5; 7 bases align to TRBD1. The DNA end favors TRBJ2-7, so the J call may be wrong. In germline, CDR1 is SGHRS, CDR2 YFSETQ. CDR3 length: 15 amino acids. CDR3 loop: CASSLAPDRAYEQYF. The CDR3 DNA reads TGCGCCAGCAGCTTGGCCCCCGACAGGGCCTACGAGCAGTACTTC.

This clone was counted between two and nine times. V gene TRBV7-2 combines with J gene TRBJ2-3, with TRBD2 matching 9 bases. The CDR3 loop spans 15 amino acids. J was trimmed by 5 bases and V by 5 bases; bases with no gene match: 8. CDR1 SGHTA and CDR2 FQGNSA come from the germline V gene. The CDR3 nucleotides read TGTGCCAGCAGCCCCCGGGCTAGCGGGGTAGATACGCAGTATTTT. As protein: CASSPRASGVDTQYF. Full variable domain (missing parts from reference TRBV7-2 and TRBJ2-3): GAGVSQSPSNKVTEKGKDVELRCDPISGHTALYWYRQSLGQGLEFLIYFQGNSAPDKSGLPSDRFSAERTGGSVSTLTIQRTQQEDSAVYLCASSPRASGVDTQYFGPGTRLTVL.

The genes are TRBV6-5 and TRBJ2-2, with TRBD2 identical over 7 bases. Looked up from germline, CDR1 is MNHEY and CDR2 is SVGAGI. J lost 6 bases, V lost 2 bases, and 0 bases had no gene match. The CDR3 loop spans 13 amino acids. Written as DNA, the CDR3 is TGTGCCAGCAGTTACGGGGGGGCCGGGGAGCTGTTTTTT. Translated: CASSYGGAGELFF.

V gene TRBV9 combines with J gene TRBJ1-2; a possible D gene is TRBD1 (5 bases). The CDR3 has 15 residues. The V gene's germline CDR1 is SGDLS and CDR2 YYNGEE. Trimming stripped 6 bases from V and 7 bases from J, with 22 bases between. CDR3 region: CASKSGSAIIGGYTF. The CDR3, as DNA: TGTGCCAGCAAGTCAGGGTCCGCTATTATAGGTGGCTACACCTTC.

The CDR3: CASSLVRDQETQYF. As DNA, the CDR3 is TGCGCCAGCAGCTTGGTGCGGGACCAAGAGACCCAGTACTTC. The V call is TRBV5-1, the J call TRBJ2-5; tentatively, D is TRBD2 (5 bases). The CDR3 loop spans 14 amino acids. CDR1 SGHRS and CDR2 YFSETQ come from the germline V gene. V dropped 0 bases and J dropped 0 bases, with 6 bases sitting between them.

The V and J genes are TRBV7-2 and TRBJ2-1; 12 bases align to TRBD2. The CDR3 is 17 amino acids. CDR1 and CDR2 (germline): SGHTA, FQGNSA. The J segment lost 4 bases and the V segment lost 4 bases, leaving 8 bases of the junction unmatched. In DNA form, the CDR3 reads TGTGCCAGCAGCTCTTATAAGACTAGCGGGGGATACAATGAGCAGTTCTTC. It specifies CASSSYKTSGGYNEQFF. Based on the CDR3 plus reference TRBV7-2 and TRBJ2-1, the full variable domain is GAGVSQSPSNKVTEKGKDVELRCDPISGHTALYWYRQSLGQGLEFLIYFQGNSAPDKSGLPSDRFSAERTGGSVSTLTIQRTQQEDSAVYLCASSSYKTSGGYNEQFFGPGTRLTVL.

The chain combines TRBV4-3 with TRBJ1-2, with TRBD1 as a possible D gene (5 bases). This CDR3 spans 13 amino acids. The V end lost 3 bases, the J end lost 8 bases, and 13 bases lay between the germline ends. The germline V gene encodes CDR1 LGHNA and CDR2 YSLEER. The DNA of the CDR3 is TGCGCCAGCAGCCACAAGTGGGGGGAGGGCTACACCTTC. Translated: CASSHKWGEGYTF.

This clone was seen only a few times. The V gene is TRBV11-2, the J gene TRBJ2-7, with TRBD1 matching 7 bases. The V and J ends lost 8 bases and 5 bases, in that order; junction bases with no gene match: 21. The V gene's germline CDR1 is SGHAT and CDR2 FQNNGV. CDR3 length: 17 amino acids. CDR3 sequence (DNA): TGTGCCAGCCTTCCCCGGCTGACGAAAGGGGGCATACACGAGCAGTACTTC. Amino acid sequence: CASLPRLTKGGIHEQYF.

The chain employs TRBV27 and TRBJ2-7; D might be TRBD2 (7 bases). The germline V gene encodes CDR1 MNHEY and CDR2 SMNVEV (reference sequence). The CDR3 loop spans 17 amino acids. With 7 bases removed from V and 4 bases from J, the gap between germline ends came to 26 bases. The CDR3 loop reads CASNPAAGRGPQYEQYF. In DNA form, the CDR3 reads TGTGCCAGCAACCCAGCCGCGGGGCGGGGGCCACAGTACGAGCAGTACTTC.